Included here is one T cell receptor beta chain sequence, with context. Its specificity is not known. Expressed TCRB transcripts were sequenced, since all the RNA that had been isolated was reverse transcribed. Sequenced by immunoSEQ multiplex PCR; TCRdb stores in-frame clones only, minus some. The data hold under 300,000 clones, with roughly a quarter observed a single time. Isolation of CD4+ naive, central memory, regulatory and stem cell-like memory cells was achieved by sorting via CD45RO/CCR7/CD25/CD127/CD95/CD27. This sample is part of a study of beta chain features in type 1 diabetes. Study-level results: Type 1 diabetes patients had moderately but significantly shorter TCRB CDR3s in all four CD4+ subsets. Because the template was cDNA, high-expressing cells might be over-represented.

This CDR3 has 14 residues. V was trimmed by 3 bases and J by 1 base, leaving 9 bases between them. Germline V gives CDR1 SGHTA, CDR2 FQGTGA. This rearrangement joins TRBV7-3 to TRBJ1-1; D is perhaps TRBD1 (6 bases). The sequence was collected from a woman in her twenties or thirties with type 1 diabetes. Sequencing input: naive CD4+ T cells from blood. The CDR3 spells CASSFGGQNTEAFF. The CDR3 DNA is TGTGCCAGCAGCTTTGGGGGCCAGAACACTGAAGCTTTCTTT.